By sample fraction, the clone carrying this T cell receptor (beta chain) is medium-sized. No antigen is known for it. The data were taken from a study of OX40 agonist ivuxolimab in advanced cancers. Produced via immunoSEQ multiplex PCR; TCRdb's table is partial and in-frame only. The data hold about 15,000 clones, with 82% observed a single time. The CDR3 totals 15 residues. V lost 5 bases, J lost 0 bases, and 3 bases stayed unmatched. Germline CDR1 is MDHEN and CDR2 is SYDVKM. General study results and limits: Partial responders receiving 0.1-3.0 mg/kg showed among the lowest clonal expansion.

The TCR originated in an adult with an advanced solid tumor such as melanoma, head and neck, liver or kidney cancer. V and J are TRBV28 and TRBJ1-5; 8 bases agree with TRBD1. Sequenced here: CD4+ or CD8+ T cells sorted from blood, sampled in a trial of the OX40 agonist ivuxolimab. This CDR3 is CASSHQGASNQPQHF. CDR3 DNA: TGTGCCAGCAGTCACCAGGGGGCTAGCAATCAGCCCCAGCATTTT.